The 32 T cell receptor beta chains listed next were all sequenced from one sample in a study of blood T cell repertoires in COVID-19. Clones were sequenced by immunoSEQ multiplex PCR, and TCRdb holds only the in-frame ones, with some missing. The repertoire holds about 270,000 clones, with 86% as singletons. Specimen: peripheral blood. The receptors originated from a man between 35 and 55 years old with active or convalescent COVID-19.

The rearrangement uses TRBV5-5 and TRBJ2-1; 8 nucleotides agree with TRBD1. CDR3 length: 15 amino acids. Per germline, CDR1 SGHKS and CDR2 YYEKEE (reference sequence). V was pared by 0 bases and J by 5 bases, with 4 bases of the junction left unmatched. CDR3 sequence (DNA): TGTGCCAGCAGCTTGGGGGGACAGGTGAACAATGAGCAGTTCTTC. It specifies CASSLGGQVNNEQFF.

The chain uses TRBV7-9 and TRBJ2-7; 7 nucleotides match TRBD1. The CDR3 consists of 16 residues. V was clipped by 5 bases and J by 5 bases; unmatched bases: 15. Per germline, CDR1 SEHNR and CDR2 FQNEAQ (reference sequence). The CDR3 loop reads CASSPPGQRIVHEQYF. In DNA form, the CDR3 reads TGTGCCAGCAGCCCCCCGGGACAGCGAATCGTCCACGAGCAGTACTTC.

The J gene is TRBJ1-1, the V gene TRBV30; 9 bases map to TRBD1. CDR1 GTSNPN and CDR2 SVGIG come from the germline V gene (reference sequence). The CDR3 totals 14 residues. V was clipped by 0 bases and J by 3 bases; unmatched bases: 2. This CDR3 reads CAWSVGQGDTEAFF. CDR3 DNA: TGTGCCTGGAGTGTGGGACAGGGAGACACTGAAGCTTTCTTT.

This chain uses TRBV3-1 (or the pseudogene TRBV3-2) with TRBJ2-1, with TRBD2 as a possible D gene (5 bases). The germline V gene has CDR1 LGHDT and CDR2 YNNKEL (reference sequence). The V end was cut by 11 bases, the J end by 0 bases, with 14 bases between. This CDR3 is built from 14 residues. CDR3: CACAEESSYNEQFF. The CDR3 nucleotides read TGTGCCTGCGCGGAGGAGAGCTCCTACAATGAGCAGTTCTTC.

This clone was seen only once. The chain is built from TRBV9 and TRBJ2-1; 7 bases are a match to TRBD1. The CDR3 runs 16 residues. CDR1 SGDLS and CDR2 YYNGEE come from the germline V gene. With V trimmed by 0 bases and J by 7 bases, 10 bases remained unmatched. In DNA form, the CDR3 reads TGTGCCAGCAGCGTAGGAGGGGGCCCTCAGGGGAATGAGCAGTTCTTC. Its translation: CASSVGGGPQGNEQFF.

The genes are TRBV7-9 and TRBJ2-1, with 8 bases that match TRBD2. The CDR3 runs 13 residues. From germline, CDR1 is SEHNR and CDR2 FQNEAQ (reference sequence). The trim removed 7 bases at V and 4 bases at J, leaving 3 bases unmatched. CDR3 DNA sequence: TGTGCCAGCACCCGGGGGGGTTACAATGAGCAGTTCTTC. It encodes CASTRGGYNEQFF.

The V and J genes are TRBV6-5 and TRBJ1-2, with 9 bases fitting TRBD1. Germline assignment: CDR1 MNHEY and CDR2 SVGAGI. The length of the CDR3 is 15 residues. V dropped 8 bases and J dropped 7; count of bases not matched to a gene: 14. The CDR3 DNA reads as TGTGCCAGCGGAGACCGGGACAGGGCTTTCGGTGGCTACACCTTC. It yields the protein CASGDRDRAFGGYTF.

V gene TRBV19 combines with J gene TRBJ1-1; TRBD1 is a possible D gene (5 bases). This CDR3 spans 14 amino acids. Germline CDR1 reads LNHDA; CDR2 reads SQIVND (reference sequence). V lost 5 bases, J lost 7 bases, and 17 bases lay in between. The DNA for the CDR3 is TGTGCCAGTAGTGGACGGGGGGTTAACCATGAAGCTTTCTTT. It is translated as CASSGRGVNHEAFF.

The CDR3 region is CASTPGLALEEQYF. For the CDR3, the DNA is TGTGCCAGCACCCCGGGACTAGCCCTTGAAGAGCAGTACTTC. The chain is built from TRBV6-5 and TRBJ2-7; the match to TRBD2 covers 9 bases. Germline V CDR1 and CDR2: MNHEY, SVGAGI. With V trimmed by 7 bases and J by 7 bases, 11 bases remained unmatched. CDR3 size: 14 residues.

This chain links TRBV7-6 with TRBJ2-7, with D unclear. Trimming pared 3 bases from V and 4 bases from J, leaving 7 bases between. Per germline, CDR1 SGHVS and CDR2 FNYEAQ. This CDR3 comprises 12 residues. In nucleotides, the CDR3 is TGTGCCAGCAGCTTCTTCTCGTACGAGCAGTACTTC. Its protein product is CASSFFSYEQYF. Using reference TRBV7-6 and TRBJ2-7 for the parts outside the CDR3, the full variable domain is GAGVSQSPRYKVTKRGQDVALRCDPISGHVSLYWYRQALGQGPEFLTYFNYEAQQDKSGLPNDRFSAERPEGSISTLTIQRTEQRDSAMYRCASSFFSYEQYFGPGTRLTVT.

V and J are TRBV5-4 and TRBJ2-7, with a tentative D call TRBD1 (5 bases). Per germline, CDR1 SGHNT and CDR2 YYREEE (reference sequence). The CDR3 runs to 16 residues. V was cut by 4 bases and J by 2 bases, with 19 bases left in between. The CDR3 coding sequence is TGTGCCAGCAGCCTTGGCGTTTCAGGGCTCACCTACGAGCAGTACTTC. This encodes CASSLGVSGLTYEQYF.

The chain uses TRBV19 and TRBJ2-7, with D tentatively TRBD1 (8 bases). Germline-derived CDR1 and CDR2 are LNHDA and SQIVND (reference sequence). Trimming took off 1 base at V and 0 bases at J, with 13 bases between the two ends. The CDR3 spans 16 residues. CDR3 in amino acids: CASSIGAGQDSYEQYF. Here the CDR3 DNA reads TGTGCCAGTAGTATAGGAGCGGGACAGGACTCCTACGAGCAGTACTTC.

This chain joins TRBV5-6 and TRBJ1-2; D is unresolved. There are 13 residues in the CDR3. CDR1 and CDR2 (germline): SGHDT, YYEEEE. Trimming left V 0 bases short and J 5 bases short, with 8 bases between. Here the CDR3 DNA reads TGTGCCAGCAGCTTGGAATCCGGGTATGGCTACACCTTC. Translation: CASSLESGYGYTF.

The rearrangement joins TRBV2 to TRBJ1-3; D not resolved. The CDR3 loop spans 14 amino acids. With 3 bases removed from V and 0 bases from J, the gap between germline ends came to 6 bases. Germline-derived CDR1 and CDR2 are SNHLY and FYNNEI. The CDR3 loop reads CASSEGSSGNTIYF. The CDR3 DNA follows: TGTGCCAGCAGTGAGGGGAGCTCTGGAAACACCATATATTTT.

The chain recombines TRBV7-9 with TRBJ1-4, with a weak D call TRBD1 (5 bases). Between the trimmed V and J ends, which lost 1 base and 6 bases, there was a span of 24 bases. This CDR3 has 19 amino acids. Per germline, CDR1 SEHNR and CDR2 FQNEAQ (reference sequence). The DNA for the CDR3 is TGTGCCAGCAGCTTAGGCCGAGGTGGGGCGCGGGAGGAGCATGAAAAACTGTTTTTT. Translating it yields CASSLGRGGAREEHEKLFF.

This rearrangement joins TRBV2 to TRBJ1-1; no clear D. This CDR3 contains 14 residues. CDR1 is SNHLY, CDR2 FYNNEI, per germline. Trimming stripped 0 bases from V and 6 bases from J, with 11 bases between. The CDR3 loop is CASSEARRNAEAFF. The CDR3 bases are TGTGCCAGCAGTGAAGCCAGGCGCAACGCTGAAGCTTTCTTT.

The V call is TRBV28, the J call TRBJ2-2; TRBD1 matches 8 bases. The CDR3 totals 14 residues. Looked up from germline, CDR1 is MDHEN and CDR2 is SYDVKM. V gave up 10 bases and J gave up 8 bases; unmatched junction bases: 12. The CDR3 sequence is CATKGSRGLGELFF. The CDR3 DNA follows: TGTGCCACCAAGGGGTCCAGGGGGCTGGGGGAGCTGTTTTTT.

This clone appeared once. The CDR3 sequence is CASSFEGDTEAFF. In DNA form, the CDR3 reads TGTGCCAGCAGCTTTGAGGGGGACACTGAAGCTTTCTTT. The chain has TRBV11-2 and TRBJ1-1; D is possibly TRBD1 (6 bases). The CDR3 is 13 amino acids. V was pared by 3 bases and J by 3 bases, with 8 bases between. The germline V gene encodes CDR1 SGHAT and CDR2 FQNNGV.

This chain connects TRBV25-1 to TRBJ2-1; D ambiguous. This CDR3 region has 16 residues. V was trimmed by 1 base and J by 0 bases, leaving 10 bases between them. Germline CDR1 MGHDK, CDR2 SYGVNS. The CDR3 spells CASSEWYTDSYNEQFF. The DNA of the CDR3 is TGTGCCAGCAGTGAATGGTACACCGACTCCTACAATGAGCAGTTCTTC.

J is TRBJ2-7 and V is TRBV30; 10 nucleotides match TRBD2. CDR1 is GTSNPN, CDR2 SVGIG, per germline (reference sequence). V gave up 7 bases and J gave up 7 bases; unmatched junction bases: 19. The CDR3 length is 16 residues. The CDR3 DNA follows: TGTGCCTCTGGAGGAAATATAGCGGGAGGCCGGGGGGAGCAGTACTTC. This encodes CASGGNIAGGRGEQYF.

V usage is TRBV9 and J usage is TRBJ2-1, with 10 bases that match TRBD2. The V segment lost 0 bases and the J segment 2 bases; nucleotides outside the gene matches: 11. Germline V gene data show CDR1 as SGDLS and CDR2 as YYNGEE. This CDR3 comprises 19 residues. CDR3 DNA sequence: TGTGCCAGCAGCGTAGGGGGTGGTCTAGCGGGAGTCGCCTACAATGAGCAGTTCTTC. This sequence encodes CASSVGGGLAGVAYNEQFF.

V is TRBV28 and J is TRBJ2-2, with 7 bases fitting TRBD1. CDR3 length: 17 amino acids. With 6 bases clipped from V and 3 bases from J, the junction kept 13 bases outside the gene matches. Germline V lookup: CDR1 MDHEN, CDR2 SYDVKM. The CDR3 protein is CASSFSEDRVYTGELFF. The CDR3 DNA reads as TGTGCCAGCAGCTTCTCTGAAGACAGGGTATACACCGGGGAGCTGTTTTTT.

The chain employs TRBV29-1 and TRBJ1-1; D is possibly TRBD1 (6 bases). Germline-derived CDR1 and CDR2 are SQVTM and ANQGSEA. V was shortened by 7 bases and J by 0 bases, with 12 bases between the two germline ends. The CDR3 length is 13 residues. The DNA of the CDR3 is TGCAGCGCCTTAGGACAGATGAACACTGAAGCTTTCTTT. Translated: CSALGQMNTEAFF.

Comments on this clone: The same CDR3 is also encoded by other DNA sequences in this sample. The chain joins TRBV3-1 (or the pseudogene TRBV3-2) to TRBJ2-7; D call uncertain. This CDR3 spans 12 amino acids. CDR1 and CDR2 from the germline V gene are LGHDT and YNNKEL (reference sequence). The germline V and J ends were trimmed by 5 bases and 0 bases, with 5 bases remaining between them. The chain's CDR3 is CASSLSSYEQYF. The CDR3 nucleotides are TGTGCCAGCAGCTTGAGCTCCTACGAGCAGTACTTC.

In nucleotides, the CDR3 is TGCGCCAGCAGCTTGGGCAGTACTGAAGCTTTCTTT. This gives the protein CASSLGSTEAFF. The chain has TRBV5-1 and TRBJ1-1; D gene unclear. Trimming took off 0 bases at V and 5 bases at J, with 5 bases between the two ends. CDR1 SGHRS and CDR2 YFSETQ come from the germline V gene. This CDR3 has 12 amino acids.

The V call is TRBV5-5, the J call TRBJ2-3; the D gene is possibly TRBD2 (5 bases). This CDR3 contains 14 residues. The ends were cut back, 4 bases at V and 3 bases at J, with 12 bases in the middle. Germline V gene data show CDR1 as SGHKS and CDR2 as YYEKEE (reference sequence). The CDR3 region is CASSPGLVTDTQYF. For the CDR3, the DNA is TGTGCCAGCAGCCCCGGACTGGTAACAGATACGCAGTATTTT.

The chain links TRBV6-4 to TRBJ1-4, with D perhaps matching TRBD1 (5 bases). The CDR3 consists of 15 residues. The V end was cut by 0 bases, the J end by 7 bases, with 12 bases between. Germline assignment: CDR1 MRHNA and CDR2 SNTAGT. DNA of the CDR3: TGTGCCAGCAGTGACTCGGGGCTACCGGGTGAAAAACTGTTTTTT. It is translated as CASSDSGLPGEKLFF.

V gene TRBV28 combines with J gene TRBJ1-5; TRBD1 matches at 7 bases. The J segment lost 0 bases and the V segment lost 6 bases, leaving 8 bases of the junction unmatched. The CDR3 runs to 16 residues. Per the germline V gene, CDR1 is MDHEN and CDR2 is SYDVKM. The CDR3 DNA follows: TGTGCCAGCAGCAAGACAGGGCCTTATAGCAATCAGCCCCAGCATTTT. It encodes CASSKTGPYSNQPQHF.

This chain connects TRBV19 to TRBJ1-5; D gene ambiguous. The germline V gene has CDR1 LNHDA and CDR2 SQIVND (reference sequence). Trimming cost V 5 bases and J 4 bases, with 9 bases left between them. There are 13 residues in the CDR3. In DNA, the CDR3 is TGTGCCAGTAGTTGGGCAGCTAATCAGCCCCAGCATTTT. Protein: CASSWAANQPQHF.

This sequence joins TRBV10-3 and TRBJ1-2; maybe TRBD1 (5 bases). CDR3 length equals 12 residues. The V gene's germline CDR1 is ENHRY and CDR2 SYGVKD. The V end lost 6 bases, the J end lost 5 bases, and 10 bases lay between the germline ends. In DNA form, the CDR3 reads TGTGCCATCAGAGGGGCCGGTTATGGCTACACCTTC. This gives the protein CAIRGAGYGYTF.

The V gene is TRBV24-1, the J gene TRBJ2-7, with D unclear. Trimming stripped 9 bases from V and 3 bases from J, with 5 bases between. The germline CDR1 and CDR2 sequences are KGHDR and SFDVKD. This CDR3 comprises 10 residues. The CDR3 spells CATLLYEQYF. In DNA, the CDR3 is TGTGCCACCCTACTCTACGAGCAGTACTTC.

This chain links TRBV9 with TRBJ2-1; tentative D call: TRBD1 (6 bases). The CDR3 consists of 15 residues. Germline CDR1 and CDR2: SGDLS and YYNGEE. The V end was cut by 3 bases, the J end by 10 bases, with 20 bases between. As DNA, the CDR3 is TGTGCCAGCAGCGGCGCAGGGGTATCCTCCCCCGAGCAGTTCTTC. It specifies CASSGAGVSSPEQFF.